The entry below gives a single T cell receptor beta chain sequence along with its context. As processed by the authors: For nucleated cells, counts were estimated from reference gene primer amplification. The table came from immunoSEQ multiplex PCR; TCRdb's copy has only in-frame clones and leaves some out. V and J calls and clone size follow that table, whereas D and trimming were derived from the DNA. The sample has some 360,000 clones, roughly 86% seen once; the top ten hold about 2.5%. This specimen comes from a study of blood T cell repertoires in COVID-19. Study overall: Samples representing acute and convalescent COVID-19 were sourced from the United States, Italy and Spain.

Germline lookup yields CDR1 SGDLS and CDR2 YYNGEE. The length of the CDR3 is 16 residues. V lost 0 bases and J 4 bases, leaving 16 bases between the germline ends. Seattle enrolled patients during active infection and tracked them longitudinally. Material for sequencing was peripheral blood. The TCR originated in a woman in her sixties with COVID-19, enrolled during active disease. The chain joins TRBV9 to TRBJ1-2; the D gene is possibly TRBD1 (6 bases). CDR3 coding DNA: TGTGCCAGCAGCGTAGTCTCGAGGGGGATTTCCTATGGCTACACCTTC. Its translation: CASSVVSRGISYGYTF.